One sample yielded the 25 T cell receptor beta chains listed below, sequenced in a study of beta chain features in type 1 diabetes. Reverse transcription of all isolated RNA meant that expressed TCRB transcripts were sequenced. The protocol was immunoSEQ multiplex PCR, while the TCRdb copy is restricted to in-frame clones and leaves out a portion. The table includes approximately 40,000 clones, roughly 50% detected once. The sample taken for sequencing was stem cell memory CD4+ T cells from blood. These receptor sequences come from a woman aged 30 to 39 in good health.

The chain links TRBV5-5 to TRBJ2-7; TRBD1 matches 8 bases. The germline V gene has CDR1 SGHKS and CDR2 YYEKEE (reference sequence). J was trimmed by 5 bases and V by 3 bases; bases with no gene match: 10. The CDR3 sequence is 15 residues long. As DNA, the CDR3 is TGTGCCAGCAGCTCGTTCGGACAGGGAGGCAACGAGCAGTACTTC. Translating it yields CASSSFGQGGNEQYF.

V usage is TRBV18 and J usage is TRBJ2-1; 9 bases fit TRBD1. The CDR3 length is 15 residues. V was clipped by 1 base and J by 10 bases; unmatched bases: 8. CDR1 is KGHSH, CDR2 LQKENI, per germline. The CDR3, as DNA: TGTGCCAGCTCACCACTGTATGGGACAGGGTACGAGCAGTTCTTC. As protein: CASSPLYGTGYEQFF. The entire variable domain, with the rest obtained from reference TRBV18 and TRBJ2-1, is as follows: NAGVMQNPRHLVRRRGQEARLRCSPMKGHSHVYWYRQLPEEGLKFMVYLQKENIIDESGMPKERFSAEFPKEGPSILRIQQVVRGDSAAYFCASSPLYGTGYEQFFGPGTRLTVL.

The V and J genes are TRBV25-1 and TRBJ1-4; no definite D call. CDR1 MGHDK and CDR2 SYGVNS come from the germline V gene. V was cut by 3 bases and J by 0 bases, with 8 bases left in between. This CDR3 contains 15 residues. CDR3 sequence (DNA): TGTGCCAGCAGTGATAGCAGAACAACTAATGAAAAACTGTTTTTT. Translation: CASSDSRTTNEKLFF.

The chain uses TRBV14 and TRBJ1-1, with 7 positions matching TRBD1. There are 16 residues in the CDR3. The germline V gene encodes CDR1 SGHDN and CDR2 FVKESK. J was trimmed by 0 bases and V by 5 bases; bases with no gene match: 9. The CDR3 loop reads CASSSRQGLMNTEAFF. DNA for the CDR3: TGTGCCAGCAGCTCTCGACAGGGCCTGATGAACACTGAAGCTTTCTTT.

This clone has just a few counts. The chain couples TRBV4-3 to TRBJ2-7; a possible D gene is TRBD2 (6 bases). The germline V gene has CDR1 LGHNA and CDR2 YSLEER. Trimming removed 4 bases from V and 3 bases from J, with 16 bases in between. The CDR3 runs to 15 residues. Here the CDR3 reads CASSPMSGGNYEQYF. CDR3 nucleotide sequence: TGCGCCAGCAGCCCTATGTCCGGGGGAAACTACGAGCAGTACTTC.

This clone has a single count. The rearrangement joins TRBV5-8 to TRBJ2-3, with a possible D match to TRBD1 (6 bases). The germline V gene encodes CDR1 SGHTS and CDR2 YDEGEE. The germline V and J ends were trimmed by 4 bases and 2 bases, with 11 bases remaining between them. The CDR3 spans 14 residues. CDR3: CASSQGRITDTQYF. CDR3 nucleotides: TGTGCCAGCAGCCAGGGGCGAATCACAGATACGCAGTATTTT.

The V call is TRBV19, the J call TRBJ2-7; maybe TRBD2 (6 bases). CDR3 length equals 15 residues. V lost 6 bases to trimming and J lost 2 bases, with 17 bases between them. Looked up from germline, CDR1 is LNHDA and CDR2 is SQIVND (reference sequence). CDR3 sequence reads: CASSRPGEAPYEQYF. CDR3 DNA: TGTGCCAGTAGCCGGCCGGGGGAAGCCCCCTACGAGCAGTACTTC.

The gene calls are TRBV4-1 and TRBJ1-2, with 8 bases lining up with TRBD1. With 2 bases clipped from V and 1 base from J, the junction kept 3 bases outside the gene matches. CDR1 MGHRA and CDR2 YSYEKL come from the germline V gene. This CDR3 region has 15 residues. CDR3 sequence (DNA): TGCGCCAGCAGCCAAACGACAGGGGTTAACTATGGCTACACCTTC. Protein sequence: CASSQTTGVNYGYTF.

The J gene is TRBJ2-6, the V gene TRBV7-9; 8 bases are a match to TRBD2. The germline CDR1 and CDR2 sequences are SEHNR and FQNEAQ (reference sequence). Losses at the gene ends were 2 bases for V and 0 bases for J; bases not matched to a gene: 9. The CDR3 runs 19 residues. The CDR3 DNA follows: TGTGCCAGCAGCTTAACCCCTCGGGGGGGGACCTCTGGGGCCAACGTCCTGACTTTC. Translated, it gives CASSLTPRGGTSGANVLTF. Filled out from reference TRBV7-9 and TRBJ2-6, the complete variable domain reads DTGVSQNPRHKITKRGQNVTFRCDPISEHNRLYWYRQTLGQGPEFLTYFQNEAQLEKSRLLSDRFSAERPKGSFSTLEIQRTEQGDSAMYLCASSLTPRGGTSGANVLTFGAGSRLTVL.

The chain employs TRBV19 and TRBJ2-5, with D perhaps matching TRBD2 (5 bases). CDR3 size: 11 residues. The V end lost 10 bases, the J end lost 13 bases, and 19 bases lay between the germline ends. In germline, CDR1 is LNHDA, CDR2 SQIVND (reference sequence). This chain's CDR3 is CATTIRGASYF. CDR3 sequence (DNA): TGTGCCACTACTATACGGGGTGCTTCGTACTTC.

This clone was seen more than once but under ten times. The chain couples TRBV7-9 to TRBJ2-1; 11 nucleotides agree with TRBD2. The J segment lost 8 bases and the V segment lost 7 bases, leaving 16 bases of the junction unmatched. From germline, CDR1 is SEHNR and CDR2 FQNEAQ (reference sequence). CDR3 length: 17 amino acids. The CDR3 DNA reads as TGTGCCAGCATCCCCGGAGGGATAGCGGGAGGGACCCATGAGCAGTTCTTC. Translation gives CASIPGGIAGGTHEQFF.

This chain connects TRBV18 to TRBJ1-5; D remains unclear. V dropped 3 bases and J dropped 0 bases, with 9 bases sitting between them. Germline CDR1 reads KGHSH; CDR2 reads LQKENI. The CDR3 contains 15 residues. The CDR3 loop is CASSPRAVSNQPQHF. The CDR3 region has the DNA TGTGCCAGCTCACCGCGTGCTGTTAGCAATCAGCCCCAGCATTTT.

The chain employs TRBV7-6 and TRBJ2-1, with D perhaps matching TRBD2 (6 bases). The CDR3 totals 17 residues. CDR1 and CDR2 from the germline V gene are SGHVS and FNYEAQ. V was pared by 5 bases and J by 3 bases, with 20 bases between. CDR3 amino acids: CASSHRRGEAHYNEQFF. The DNA for the CDR3 is TGTGCCAGCAGCCACCGTCGAGGGGAGGCCCACTACAATGAGCAGTTCTTC.

The chain is built from TRBV20-1 and TRBJ2-7; D not certain. This CDR3 spans 11 amino acids. Looked up from germline, CDR1 is DFQATT and CDR2 is SNEGSKA (reference sequence). The V end lost 4 bases, the J end lost 2 bases, and 6 bases lay between the germline ends. This CDR3 is CSAKQTYEQYF. CDR3 coding DNA: TGCAGTGCTAAACAGACCTACGAGCAGTACTTC.

This clone was seen once. This rearrangement joins TRBV28 to TRBJ2-2; D is perhaps TRBD1 (6 bases). The ends were cut back, 7 bases at V and 1 base at J, with 10 bases in the middle. This CDR3 spans 14 amino acids. Germline V gene lookup returns CDR1 MDHEN and CDR2 SYDVKM. As DNA, the CDR3 is TGTGCCAGCACCCAAGGGGGGAACACCGGGGAGCTGTTTTTT. It encodes CASTQGGNTGELFF.

V and J are TRBV2 and TRBJ2-7; D is possibly TRBD1 (6 bases). CDR1 and CDR2 from the germline V gene are SNHLY and FYNNEI. Trimming left V 8 bases short and J 3 bases short, with 20 bases between. The CDR3 contains 15 residues. The chain's CDR3 is CASGPLTGNIYEQYF. CDR3 bases: TGTGCCAGCGGGCCCCTTACAGGGAACATCTACGAGCAGTACTTC.

This clone turned up a few times. This chain links TRBV4-2 with TRBJ2-7; 7 positions match TRBD2. CDR1 is LGHNA and CDR2 is YNFKEQ in the germline V gene. The V segment lost 0 bases and the J segment 3 bases; nucleotides outside the gene matches: 5. The CDR3 runs 15 residues. The CDR3 spells CASSQEGGLRYEQYF. CDR3 in DNA: TGTGCCAGCAGCCAAGAGGGAGGGCTCCGCTACGAGCAGTACTTC.

CDR3 in amino acids: CASSPGGSTDTQYF. The CDR3 coding sequence is TGTGCCAGCAGTCCTGGAGGGAGCACAGATACGCAGTATTTT. The rearrangement joins TRBV28 to TRBJ2-3; TRBD2 is a possible D gene (6 bases). This CDR3 contains 14 residues. V lost 5 bases to trimming and J lost 0 bases, with 9 bases between them. From germline, CDR1 is MDHEN and CDR2 SYDVKM.

The rearrangement links TRBV6-6 to TRBJ2-2; D gene unclear. The CDR3 is made up of 14 amino acids. The germline V gene encodes CDR1 MNHNY and CDR2 SVGAGI (reference sequence). The germline V and J ends were trimmed by 5 bases and 8 bases, with 15 bases remaining between them. CDR3 sequence reads: CASSVEEHRGELFF. CDR3 DNA sequence: TGTGCCAGCAGTGTAGAGGAACACCGTGGGGAGCTGTTTTTT.

The rearrangement links TRBV7-3 to TRBJ2-1, with TRBD2 matching 13 bases. V gave up 5 bases and J gave up 10 bases; unmatched junction bases: 8. This CDR3 spans 15 amino acids. CDR1 and CDR2 (germline): SGHTA, FQGTGA. The CDR3 loop reads CASSPLAGGPGEQFF. Here the CDR3 DNA reads TGTGCCAGCAGCCCACTAGCGGGAGGGCCGGGAGAGCAGTTCTTC. Using reference TRBV7-3 and TRBJ2-1 for the parts outside the CDR3, the full variable domain is GAGVSQTPSNKVTEKGKYVELRCDPISGHTALYWYRQSLGQGPEFLIYFQGTGAADDSGLPNDRFFAVRPEGSVSTLKIQRTERGDSAVYLCASSPLAGGPGEQFFGPGTRLTVL.

The sample holds one count of this clone. This chain links TRBV30 with TRBJ2-4; a possible D gene is TRBD2 (5 bases). CDR1 and CDR2 (germline): GTSNPN, SVGIG (reference sequence). Trimming took 4 bases from V and 8 from J, leaving 12 bases between them. This CDR3 is 12 amino acids long. CDR3 nucleotide sequence: TGTGCCTGGAACGGGGAAACGTACATTCAGTACTTC. Amino acid sequence: CAWNGETYIQYF.

This clone has a handful of counts. The rearrangement links TRBV6-6 to TRBJ2-1, with 10 positions matching TRBD1. This CDR3 contains 14 residues. V dropped 7 bases and J dropped 7; count of bases not matched to a gene: 7. In germline, CDR1 is MNHNY, CDR2 SVGAGI (reference sequence). CDR3 region: CASIPRQGANEQFF. In DNA form, the CDR3 reads TGTGCCAGCATTCCGAGACAGGGGGCAAATGAGCAGTTCTTC.

This clone has a handful of counts. The V call is TRBV29-1, the J call TRBJ2-4; the match to TRBD2 covers 8 bases. This CDR3 is 14 amino acids long. V dropped 3 bases and J dropped 11; count of bases not matched to a gene: 12. Per germline, CDR1 SQVTM and CDR2 ANQGSEA. CDR3 DNA sequence: TGCAGCGTTGACTCTAGCGGGTACGAGAGATTTCAGTACTTC. Encoded protein: CSVDSSGYERFQYF. Full variable domain (rest looked up from reference TRBV29-1 and TRBJ2-4): SAVISQKPSRDICQRGTSLTIQCQVDSQVTMMFWYRQQPGQSLTLIATANQGSEATYESGFVIDKFPISRPNLTFSTLTVSNMSPEDSSIYLCSVDSSGYERFQYFGAGTRLSVL.

The gene calls are TRBV6-6 and TRBJ2-1, with TRBD1 identical over 8 bases. V lost 6 bases and J lost 6; bases outside the gene matches: 7. Germline-derived CDR1 and CDR2 are MNHNY and SVGAGI (reference sequence). This CDR3 is 14 amino acids long. Here the CDR3 reads CASSRTGLANEQFF. The DNA of the CDR3 is TGTGCCAGCAGCCGGACAGGGCTTGCCAATGAGCAGTTCTTC.

This chain links TRBV7-2 with TRBJ2-2; 7 positions agree with TRBD1. Germline values: CDR1 SGHTA, CDR2 FQGNSA. V lost 6 bases and J lost 0; bases outside the gene matches: 4. The length of the CDR3 is 15 residues. CDR3 bases: TGTGCCAGCAGTCCCGGGACAGCGAACACCGGGGAGCTGTTTTTT. This encodes CASSPGTANTGELFF. Supplemented by reference TRBV7-2 and TRBJ2-2, the full variable domain reads GAGVSQSPSNKVTEKGKDVELRCDPISGHTALYWYRQSLGQGLEFLIYFQGNSAPDKSGLPSDRFSAERTGGSVSTLTIQRTQQEDSAVYLCASSPGTANTGELFFGEGSRLTVL.